This entry lists 2 T cell receptor beta chains sequenced from one sample in a study of blood T cell repertoires in COVID-19. Sequenced by immunoSEQ multiplex PCR; TCRdb stores in-frame clones only, minus some. The profile shows 100,000 to 120,000 clones, roughly 90% of them singletons. Sequences were obtained from peripheral blood. Receptors originate from a woman between 65 and 79 years old who had recovered from COVID-19.

This rearrangement joins TRBV24-1 to TRBJ2-7; possibly TRBD1 for D (6 bases). Germline-derived CDR1 and CDR2 are KGHDR and SFDVKD. The length of the CDR3 is 11 residues. V was clipped by 7 bases and J by 3 bases, with 6 bases between them. CDR3: CATSRGYEQYF. Here the CDR3 DNA reads TGTGCCACCAGCAGGGGCTACGAGCAGTACTTC.

V usage is TRBV7-2 and J usage is TRBJ2-1; D is possibly TRBD2 (5 bases). This CDR3 has 16 residues. Germline CDR1 and CDR2: SGHTA and FQGNSA. V lost 1 base and J lost 9, with 19 bases in between. CDR3 region: CASSLVEVLALGEQFF. In nucleotides, the CDR3 is TGTGCCAGCAGCTTAGTGGAGGTACTTGCGCTGGGTGAGCAGTTCTTC.